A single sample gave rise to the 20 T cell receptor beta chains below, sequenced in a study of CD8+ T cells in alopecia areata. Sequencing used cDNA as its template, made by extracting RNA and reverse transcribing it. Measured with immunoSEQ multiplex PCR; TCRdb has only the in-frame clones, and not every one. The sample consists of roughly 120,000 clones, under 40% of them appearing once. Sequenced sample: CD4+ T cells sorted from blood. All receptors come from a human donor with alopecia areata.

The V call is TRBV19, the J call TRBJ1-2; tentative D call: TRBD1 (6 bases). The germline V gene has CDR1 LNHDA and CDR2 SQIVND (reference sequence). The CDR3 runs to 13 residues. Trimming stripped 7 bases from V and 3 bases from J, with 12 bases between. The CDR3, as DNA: TGTGCCAGTACCACGACAGGACACTATGGCTACACCTTC. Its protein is CASTTTGHYGYTF.

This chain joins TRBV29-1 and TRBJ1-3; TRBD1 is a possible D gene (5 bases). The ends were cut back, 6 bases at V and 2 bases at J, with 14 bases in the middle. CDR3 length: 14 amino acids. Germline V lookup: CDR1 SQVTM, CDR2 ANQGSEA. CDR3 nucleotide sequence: TGCAGCGTGGGAGCCGACAGTGCTGGAAACACCATATATTTT. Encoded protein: CSVGADSAGNTIYF.

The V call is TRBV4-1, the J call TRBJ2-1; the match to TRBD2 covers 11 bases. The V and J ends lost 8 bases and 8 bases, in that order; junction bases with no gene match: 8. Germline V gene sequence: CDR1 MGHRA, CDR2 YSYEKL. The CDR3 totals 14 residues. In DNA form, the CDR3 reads TGCGCCAGCGCCGCGATAGCGGGGGGGTATGAGCAGTTCTTC. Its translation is CASAAIAGGYEQFF.

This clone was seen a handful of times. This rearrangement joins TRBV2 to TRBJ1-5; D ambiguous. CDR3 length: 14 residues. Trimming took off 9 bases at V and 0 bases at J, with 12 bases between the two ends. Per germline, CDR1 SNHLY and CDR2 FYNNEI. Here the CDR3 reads CASQSVISNQPQHF. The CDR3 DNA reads TGTGCCAGTCAGTCGGTTATTAGCAATCAGCCCCAGCATTTT.

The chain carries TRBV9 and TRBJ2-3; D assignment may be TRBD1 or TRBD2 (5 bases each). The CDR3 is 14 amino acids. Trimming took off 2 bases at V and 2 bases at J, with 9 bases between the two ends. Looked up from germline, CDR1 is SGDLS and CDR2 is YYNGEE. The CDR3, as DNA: TGTGCCAGCAGCGTCCTCGGGGCCACAGATACGCAGTATTTT. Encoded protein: CASSVLGATDTQYF. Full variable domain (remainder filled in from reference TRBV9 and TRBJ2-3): DSGVTQTPKHLITATGQRVTLRCSPRSGDLSVYWYQQSLDQGLQFLIQYYNGEERAKGNILERFSAQQFPDLHSELNLSSLELGDSALYFCASSVLGATDTQYFGPGTRLTVL.

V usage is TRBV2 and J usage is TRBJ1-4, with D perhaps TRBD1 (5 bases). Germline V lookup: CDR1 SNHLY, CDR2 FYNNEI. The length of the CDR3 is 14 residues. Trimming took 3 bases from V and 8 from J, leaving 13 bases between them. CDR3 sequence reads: CASSERGIREKLFF. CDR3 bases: TGTGCCAGCAGTGAGCGGGGCATAAGGGAAAAACTGTTTTTT.

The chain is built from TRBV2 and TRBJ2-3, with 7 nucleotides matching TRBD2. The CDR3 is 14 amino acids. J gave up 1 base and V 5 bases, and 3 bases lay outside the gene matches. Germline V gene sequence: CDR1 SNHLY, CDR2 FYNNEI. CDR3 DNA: TGTGCCAGCAGTAGTCGGGGGGGCACAGATACGCAGTATTTT. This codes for CASSSRGGTDTQYF. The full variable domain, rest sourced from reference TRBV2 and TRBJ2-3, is EPEVTQTPSHQVTQMGQEVILRCVPISNHLYFYWYRQILGQKVEFLVSFYNNEISEKSEIFDDQFSVERPDGSNFTLKIRSTKLEDSAMYFCASSSRGGTDTQYFGPGTRLTVL.

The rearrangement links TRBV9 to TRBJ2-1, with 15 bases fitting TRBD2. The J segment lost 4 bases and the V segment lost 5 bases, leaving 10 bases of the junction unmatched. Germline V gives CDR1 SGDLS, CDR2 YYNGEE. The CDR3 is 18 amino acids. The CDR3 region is CASRPGLAGGQGYNEQFF. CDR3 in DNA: TGTGCCAGCAGGCCGGGACTAGCGGGAGGACAGGGATACAATGAGCAGTTCTTC. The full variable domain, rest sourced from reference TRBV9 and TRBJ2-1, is DSGVTQTPKHLITATGQRVTLRCSPRSGDLSVYWYQQSLDQGLQFLIQYYNGEERAKGNILERFSAQQFPDLHSELNLSSLELGDSALYFCASRPGLAGGQGYNEQFFGPGTRLTVL.

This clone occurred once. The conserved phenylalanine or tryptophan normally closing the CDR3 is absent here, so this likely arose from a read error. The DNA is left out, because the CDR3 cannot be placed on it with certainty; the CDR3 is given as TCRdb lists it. The CDR3 is CASRQGGALRL. The rearrangement links TRBV28 to TRBJ1-2; whether TRBD1, the table's D call, matches the DNA was not checked. Germline V gives CDR1 MDHEN, CDR2 SYDVKM. 11 amino acids form the CDR3, both terminal residues included.

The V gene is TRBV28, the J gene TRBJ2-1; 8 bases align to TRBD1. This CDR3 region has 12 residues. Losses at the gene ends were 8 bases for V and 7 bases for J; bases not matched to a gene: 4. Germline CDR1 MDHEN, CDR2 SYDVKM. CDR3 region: CASGQGGNEQFF. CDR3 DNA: TGTGCCAGCGGACAGGGTGGGAATGAGCAGTTCTTC.

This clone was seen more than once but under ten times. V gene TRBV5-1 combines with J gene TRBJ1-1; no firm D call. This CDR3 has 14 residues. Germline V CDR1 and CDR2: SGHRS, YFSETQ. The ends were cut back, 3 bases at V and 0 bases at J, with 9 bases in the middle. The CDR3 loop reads CASSSGILNTEAFF. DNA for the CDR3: TGCGCCAGCAGCTCCGGGATTTTGAACACTGAAGCTTTCTTT.

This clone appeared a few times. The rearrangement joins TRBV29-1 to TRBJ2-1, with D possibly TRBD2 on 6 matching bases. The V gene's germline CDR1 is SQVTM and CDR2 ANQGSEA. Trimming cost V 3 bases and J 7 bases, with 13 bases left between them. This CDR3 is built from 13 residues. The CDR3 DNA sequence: TGCAGCGTTGAGACTATTGGGAGGAATGAGCAGTTCTTC. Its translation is CSVETIGRNEQFF.

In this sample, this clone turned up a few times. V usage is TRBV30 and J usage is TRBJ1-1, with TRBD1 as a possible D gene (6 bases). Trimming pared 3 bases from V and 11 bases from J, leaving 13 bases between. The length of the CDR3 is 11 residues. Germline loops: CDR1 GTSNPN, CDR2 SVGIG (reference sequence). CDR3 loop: CAWSNTGSAFF. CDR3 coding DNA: TGTGCCTGGAGCAACACAGGGAGCGCTTTCTTT. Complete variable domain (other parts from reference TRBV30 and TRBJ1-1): SQTIHQWPATLVQPVGSPLSLECTVEGTSNPNLYWYRQAAGRGLQLLFYSVGIGQISSEVPQNLSASRPQDRQFILSSKKLLLSDSGFYLCAWSNTGSAFFGQGTRLTVV.

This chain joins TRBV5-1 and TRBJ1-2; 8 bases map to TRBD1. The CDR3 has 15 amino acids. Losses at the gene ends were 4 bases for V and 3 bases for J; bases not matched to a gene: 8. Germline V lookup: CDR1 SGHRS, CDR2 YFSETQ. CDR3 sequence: CASSQDKTGDYGYTF. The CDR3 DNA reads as TGCGCCAGCAGCCAGGACAAGACAGGGGACTATGGCTACACCTTC.

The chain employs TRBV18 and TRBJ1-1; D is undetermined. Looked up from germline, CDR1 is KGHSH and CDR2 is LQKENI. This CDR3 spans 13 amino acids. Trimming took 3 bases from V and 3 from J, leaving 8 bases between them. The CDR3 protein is CASSPLLDTEAFF. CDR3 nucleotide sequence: TGTGCCAGCTCACCCTTGCTCGACACTGAAGCTTTCTTT. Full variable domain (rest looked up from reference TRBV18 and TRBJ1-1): NAGVMQNPRHLVRRRGQEARLRCSPMKGHSHVYWYRQLPEEGLKFMVYLQKENIIDESGMPKERFSAEFPKEGPSILRIQQVVRGDSAAYFCASSPLLDTEAFFGQGTRLTVV.

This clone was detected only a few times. CDR3 DNA sequence: TGCAGCGTTGAATCCAACTATGGCTACACCTTC. It yields the protein CSVESNYGYTF. The rearrangement links TRBV29-1 to TRBJ1-2; no clear D. The germline CDR1 and CDR2 sequences are SQVTM and ANQGSEA. V lost 2 bases, J lost 2 bases, and 3 bases lay in between. This CDR3 spans 11 amino acids.

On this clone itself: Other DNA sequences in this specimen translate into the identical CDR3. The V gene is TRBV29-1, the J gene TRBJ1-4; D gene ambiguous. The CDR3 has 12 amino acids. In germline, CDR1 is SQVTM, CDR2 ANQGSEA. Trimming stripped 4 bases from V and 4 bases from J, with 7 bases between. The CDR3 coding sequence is TGCAGCGTTGGGCAGCTTAATGAAAAACTGTTTTTT. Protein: CSVGQLNEKLFF. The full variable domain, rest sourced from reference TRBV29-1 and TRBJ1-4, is SAVISQKPSRDICQRGTSLTIQCQVDSQVTMMFWYRQQPGQSLTLIATANQGSEATYESGFVIDKFPISRPNLTFSTLTVSNMSPEDSSIYLCSVGQLNEKLFFGSGTQLSVL.

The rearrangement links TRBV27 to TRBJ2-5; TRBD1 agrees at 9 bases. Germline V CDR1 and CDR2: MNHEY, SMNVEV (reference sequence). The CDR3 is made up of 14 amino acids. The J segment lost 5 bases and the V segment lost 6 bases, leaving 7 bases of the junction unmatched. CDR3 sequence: CASRAGTGRETQYF. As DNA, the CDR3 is TGTGCCAGCAGGGCCGGGACAGGGCGCGAGACCCAGTACTTC.

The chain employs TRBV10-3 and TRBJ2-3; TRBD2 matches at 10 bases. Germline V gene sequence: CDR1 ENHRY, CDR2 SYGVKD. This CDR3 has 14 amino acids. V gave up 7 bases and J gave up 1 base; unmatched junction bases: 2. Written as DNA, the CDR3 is TGTGCCATCAAGCGGGAGGGAGGCACAGATACGCAGTATTTT. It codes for CAIKREGGTDTQYF.

CDR3 amino acids: CASSLGLAGDTGELFF. The CDR3 coding sequence is TGTGCCAGCAGCTTAGGACTAGCGGGAGACACCGGGGAGCTGTTTTTT. This chain joins TRBV7-9 and TRBJ2-2, with 12 nucleotides matching TRBD2. This CDR3 is 16 amino acids long. V dropped 1 base and J dropped 3; count of bases not matched to a gene: 0. CDR1 and CDR2 from the germline V gene are SEHNR and FQNEAQ (reference sequence).